What follows are 16 T cell receptor beta chains derived from one specimen sequenced in a study of CXCR4 blockade with PD-1 therapy in pancreatic cancer. Method: immunoSEQ multiplex PCR; TCRdb's copy keeps in-frame clones and lacks some. This sample has about 8,000 clones, with approximately 54% found just once. Sequenced material: tumor tissue. These receptors came from a human donor with pancreatic ductal adenocarcinoma.

A few counts support this clone. The V gene is TRBV15, the J gene TRBJ2-2; 7 bases fit TRBD2. J lost 4 bases, V lost 11 bases, and 13 bases had no gene match. Germline-derived CDR1 and CDR2 are LNHNV and YYDKDF (reference sequence). The CDR3 is made up of 15 amino acids. CDR3 amino acids: CAAGSGGRGTGELFF. CDR3 DNA sequence: TGTGCCGCCGGATCGGGCGGGAGAGGCACCGGGGAGCTGTTTTTT.

This clone was observed a few times. The chain uses TRBV18 and TRBJ2-2; 8 nucleotides agree with TRBD1. This CDR3 region has 18 residues. J lost 3 bases, V lost 0 bases, and 9 bases had no gene match. Germline CDR1 is KGHSH and CDR2 is LQKENI. The CDR3: CASSPPSRTGGHTGELFF. CDR3 bases: TGTGCCAGCTCACCACCGTCGCGAACAGGGGGACACACCGGGGAGCTGTTTTTT.

V is TRBV10-1 and J is TRBJ2-7, with TRBD1 identical over 8 bases. This CDR3 is 12 amino acids long. The V and J ends lost 6 bases and 5 bases, in that order; junction bases with no gene match: 3. Germline CDR1 WNHNN, CDR2 SYGVQD (reference sequence). The CDR3 loop reads CASSGQGNEQYF. In DNA form, the CDR3 reads TGCGCCAGCAGCGGACAGGGTAACGAGCAGTACTTC.

CDR3 region: CASSRDPRDTGELFF. The CDR3 nucleotides read TGCGCCAGCAGCCGAGACCCTCGCGACACCGGGGAGCTGTTTTTT. V usage is TRBV1 and J usage is TRBJ2-2; TRBD2 reflects the table's D call only, with no check against the DNA. TRBV1 is labeled a pseudogene. The CDR3 length is 15 residues.

The rearrangement links TRBV29-1 to TRBJ1-1; perhaps TRBD1 as D (6 bases). With 5 bases removed from V and 2 bases from J, the gap between germline ends came to 12 bases. Germline V CDR1 and CDR2: SQVTM, ANQGSEA. The CDR3 runs to 13 residues. Here the CDR3 DNA reads TGCAGCGTTAGGGGGATTCGAAACACTGAAGCTTTCTTT. Protein: CSVRGIRNTEAFF.

This chain links TRBV14 with TRBJ1-1; D is uncertain. The germline CDR1 and CDR2 sequences are SGHDN and FVKESK. The CDR3 has 13 residues. V was trimmed by 1 base and J by 5 bases, leaving 8 bases between them. The DNA of the CDR3 is TGTGCCAGCAGCCAAGTGATTGGGACTGAAGCTTTCTTT. Translation gives CASSQVIGTEAFF.

The chain carries TRBV19 and TRBJ2-7; 7 positions agree with TRBD2. V gave up 6 bases and J gave up 0 bases; unmatched junction bases: 5. The CDR3 totals 14 residues. CDR1 is LNHDA, CDR2 SQIVND, per germline (reference sequence). CDR3: CASRGTTSSYEQYF. In nucleotides, the CDR3 is TGTGCCAGTAGGGGGACTACAAGCTCCTACGAGCAGTACTTC.

The chain joins TRBV28 to TRBJ2-7; no clear D. Germline values: CDR1 MDHEN, CDR2 SYDVKM. The CDR3 is made up of 16 amino acids. The V end lost 4 bases, the J end lost 2 bases, and 18 bases lay between the germline ends. CDR3 sequence: CASSSIRPKEAYEQYF. CDR3 sequence (DNA): TGTGCCAGCAGTTCGATTCGTCCAAAAGAAGCCTACGAGCAGTACTTC.

This sequence joins TRBV29-1 and TRBJ2-1; D is uncertain. The CDR3 covers 13 residues. The germline gives CDR1 SQVTM, CDR2 ANQGSEA. Trimming left V 0 bases short and J 5 bases short, with 8 bases between. CDR3 DNA: TGCAGCGTTGAAGATCGAGACGACAATGAGCAGTTCTTC. Translation: CSVEDRDDNEQFF.

V is TRBV14 and J is TRBJ2-6; no firm D call. Germline loops: CDR1 SGHDN, CDR2 FVKESK. V dropped 0 bases and J dropped 0 bases, with 3 bases sitting between them. This CDR3 has 15 residues. The CDR3 bases are TGTGCCAGCAGCCAAGATGGCTCTGGGGCCAACGTCCTGACTTTC. Its protein is CASSQDGSGANVLTF.

This clone has a single count. CDR3 DNA: TGCAGCGTCGTCCTGTCTGCCTACGAGCAGTACTTC. Protein product: CSVVLSAYEQYF. This chain connects TRBV29-1 to TRBJ2-7; no reliable D call. The germline V gene has CDR1 SQVTM and CDR2 ANQGSEA. The CDR3 consists of 12 residues. V gave up 6 bases and J gave up 2 bases, with 11 bases separating them.

In its sample, this clone was seen a few times. One end of the junction is discordant with germline, which a read error may explain. The J gene is TRBJ2-3, the V gene TRBV7-4; D not resolved. The CDR3 is 19 amino acids. Germline V lookup: CDR1 SGHVT, CDR2 SQSDAQ. CDR3 sequence: CASSLGIGLGLSSTDTQYF. The CDR3 DNA is TGTGCCAGCAGTTTAGGCATCGGCTTGGGATTGTCTAGCACAGATACGCAGTATTTT.

This sequence joins TRBV18 and TRBJ1-3; 7 positions agree with TRBD1. There are 18 residues in the CDR3. The ends lost 1 base at V and 2 bases at J; junction bases unmatched: 11. The germline V gene has CDR1 KGHSH and CDR2 LQKENI. CDR3 nucleotides: TGTGCCAGCTCACCACGATTCCAGGGGGTGCTTCCTGGAAACACCATATATTTT. Its protein product is CASSPRFQGVLPGNTIYF.

This clone came up a few times. This chain uses TRBV18 with TRBJ1-5, with D perhaps TRBD1 (5 bases). CDR3 size: 15 residues. The ends were cut back, 1 base at V and 0 bases at J, with 7 bases in the middle. The germline gives CDR1 KGHSH, CDR2 LQKENI. This CDR3 is CASSPQGPSNQPQHF. In DNA form, the CDR3 reads TGTGCCAGCTCACCACAGGGGCCTAGCAATCAGCCCCAGCATTTT.

The chain links TRBV6-8 to TRBJ2-7; 12 bases map to TRBD2. J lost 2 bases, V lost 10 bases, and 6 bases had no gene match. The CDR3 contains 14 residues. CDR1 MNHGY and CDR2 SAAAGT come from the germline V gene. The CDR3 sequence: CAITASGGAYEQYF. CDR3 nucleotides: TGTGCCATCACGGCTAGCGGGGGGGCCTACGAGCAGTACTTC.

The V gene is TRBV5-1, the J gene TRBJ2-3; D is perhaps TRBD2 (5 bases). Germline V lookup: CDR1 SGHRS, CDR2 YFSETQ. Trimming took off 0 bases at V and 0 bases at J, with 5 bases between the two ends. This CDR3 contains 14 residues. DNA of the CDR3: TGCGCCAGCAGCTTGGAGCGGAGCACAGATACGCAGTATTTT. This sequence encodes CASSLERSTDTQYF.